This T cell receptor (beta chain) was sequenced in a study of graft-versus-host responses after intestinal transplantation. This CDR3 contains 16 residues. Germline values: CDR1 SGDLS, CDR2 YYNGEE. Trimming at V came to 3 bases and at J to 9 bases, leaving 12 bases not matched to a gene. This table comes from immunoSEQ multiplex PCR, and its TCRdb copy is limited to in-frame clones, with some not included. The sample lists about 9,600 clones; around 96% were seen once. This clone is a singleton in its sample. The V call is TRBV9, the J call TRBJ2-1; 10 bases line up with TRBD2. Sequencing was performed on bone marrow, taken 500 to 550 days after intestinal transplantation. The source is a human patient who received an intestinal transplant, so some T cells may come from the graft donor. CDR3 in amino acids: CASSAKGASGSSEQFF. CDR3 DNA: TGTGCCAGCAGCGCCAAGGGGGCTAGCGGGAGCAGTGAGCAGTTCTTC. Drawing the rest from reference TRBV9 and TRBJ2-1, the complete variable domain is DSGVTQTPKHLITATGQRVTLRCSPRSGDLSVYWYQQSLDQGLQFLIQYYNGEERAKGNILERFSAQQFPDLHSELNLSSLELGDSALYFCASSAKGASGSSEQFFGPGTRLTVL.